This TCR beta chain was sequenced during a study of spatial heterogeneity in lung cancer. TCRdb recomputed calls from the 5' RACE reads with MiXCR, one row per CDR3 protein. The sample records 82,000 or so distinct CDR3 sequences, 10% to 15% being singletons. The time point denotes: sample taken at primary tumor resection. In each case, whole RNA from tumor, nontumor lung or frozen PBMC was sequenced unsorted. The germline V gene encodes CDR1 GTSNPN and CDR2 SVGIG (reference sequence). With 2 bases removed from V and 1 base from J, the gap between germline ends came to 8 bases. This CDR3 has 14 residues.

Sequences were derived from PBMCs, sampled at surgery. The sequence was obtained from a male donor with early-stage non-small cell lung cancer. This chain joins TRBV30 and TRBJ2-2; D gene uncertain. The CDR3 bases are TGTGCCTGGAGTCCTGGATTGAACACCGGGGAGCTGTTTTTT. The encoded protein is CAWSPGLNTGELFF.